This T cell receptor (beta chain) stems from a study of shared clonotypes between healthy human individuals. Study-wide points: A handful of donors showed sharing of roughly 5% of naive CD4 clonotypes.

The protocol was immunoSEQ multiplex PCR, while the TCRdb copy is restricted to in-frame clones and leaves out a portion. The profile covers 330,000 or so clones, with 73% appearing a single time and less than 11% taken by the ten largest. As to this clone: Its antigen remains unknown.

The split of CD4+ cells yielded CD45RA+ naive and CD45RA-negative memory subsets. Sequencing was done on a sample of memory CD4+ T cells sorted from blood. Subset denoted: CD45RA-negative fraction. The origin of this receptor is a man aged 25 to 45 in good health.

The CDR3, as DNA: TGTGCCAGCAGATGGACAGAAGCCACCGGGGAGCTGTTTTTT. This codes for CASRWTEATGELFF. The rearrangement joins TRBV6-1 to TRBJ2-2; TRBD1 is a possible D gene (6 bases). Trimming removed 6 bases at V and 4 bases at J, with 12 bases between. This CDR3 has 14 amino acids. Germline V lookup: CDR1 MNHNS, CDR2 SASEGT.